This is a list of T cell receptor beta chains from one sample in a study of cytomegalovirus exposure and HLA in healthy donors. The assay was immunoSEQ multiplex PCR, and TCRdb's table has in-frame clones only and misses some. Seen here are some 150,000 clones, just over 85% observed once, and the top ten hold just under 8%. Sequencing used PBMCs. The receptors here all came from a young woman in good health and CMV-seropositive. The CDR3 runs from the conserved cysteine through the conserved F or W. A D gene is named only where the DNA matches it firmly. The size of a clone is reported for some rows only, either as once, few or many, or as a class for expanded clones.

TRBV9	.	TRBJ2-7	.	TGTGCCAGCAGCCCCCGACAGAGATTCTACGAGCAGTACTTC	CASSPRQRFYEQYF
TRBV11-2	.	TRBJ1-2	.	TGTGCCAGCAGCTTAGAATGGGGAGAGGGCTACACCTTC	CASSLEWGEGYTF
TRBV7-9	TRBD2	TRBJ2-7	.	TGTGCCAGCAGTCCTACTAGCGGGCCTAAGCAGTACTTC	CASSPTSGPKQYF
TRBV5-5	.	TRBJ2-7	.	TGTGCCAGCAGCTTGAACACCTACGAGCAGTACTTC	CASSLNTYEQYF
TRBV10-3	TRBD1	TRBJ2-7	few	TGTGCCATCAGTGAGCCGAAACAGGGGGCGGCTGACGAGCAGTACTTC	CAISEPKQGAADEQYF
TRBV5-1	TRBD1	TRBJ2-6	.	TGCGCCAGCAGCCCAGGGGGAAGTATATCTGGGGCCAACGTCCTGACTTTC	CASSPGGSISGANVLTF
TRBV15	.	TRBJ1-5	.	TGTGCCACCAGCAGAGAGGGGGAGGTACGGCAGCCCCAGCATTTT	CATSREGEVRQPQHF
TRBV7-2	TRBD2	TRBJ2-1	few	TGTGCCAGCATCCAGCGGGGGGGCCGATACAATGAGCAGTTCTTC	CASIQRGGRYNEQFF
TRBV15	TRBD2	TRBJ2-5	.	TGTGCCACCAGCCCGGGGGAGGGTTGGGAGACCCAGTACTTC	CATSPGEGWETQYF
TRBV6-1	.	TRBJ1-4	.	TGTGCCAGCATCTTGGGGAGGGGCCTGTTTTTT	CASILGRGLFF
TRBV6-1	.	TRBJ2-3	.	TGTGCCAGCAGTGAACATAGCCAGGGAACAGATACGCAGTATTTT	CASSEHSQGTDTQYF
TRBV30	TRBD1	TRBJ2-7	.	TGTGCCTGGAGTGCCACAGGGGAGAGCTCCTACGAGCAGTACTTC	CAWSATGESSYEQYF
TRBV30	TRBD2	TRBJ2-3	.	TGTGCCTGGACGCGGGGACTAGCGGGAGGGAGTCGGTCAGATACGCAGTATTTT	CAWTRGLAGGSRSDTQYF
TRBV7-3	.	TRBJ1-1	.	TGTGCCAGCAGCTTGGGGGCGGCCACTGAAGCTTTCTTT	CASSLGAATEAFF
TRBV7-3	.	TRBJ1-1	.	TGTGCCAGCAGCTTGTTCGGGACGGGAGGCACTGAAGCTTTCTTT	CASSLFGTGGTEAFF
TRBV2	TRBD2	TRBJ2-3	.	TGTGCCAGCAGGCGGACTAGCGCTACTAGCACAGATACGCAGTATTTT	CASRRTSATSTDTQYF
TRBV4-2	TRBD2	TRBJ2-2	.	TGTGCCAGCAGCCAAGATTCGAGGACTAGCGGGAGGGAAGGCGGGGAGCTGTTTTTT	CASSQDSRTSGREGGELFF
TRBV27	.	TRBJ2-7	.	TGTGCCAGCACCCCTGGGCAGAGCTCCTACGAGCAGTACTTC	CASTPGQSSYEQYF
TRBV10-3	TRBD1	TRBJ2-1	.	TGTGCCATTCGACAGGGCCTCTCCTACAATGAGCAGTTCTTC	CAIRQGLSYNEQFF
TRBV5-5	.	TRBJ2-7	.	TGTGCCAGCAGCTTGCCATTACCGGGGTTGGGCGACGAGCAGTACTTC	CASSLPLPGLGDEQYF
TRBV6-5	TRBD2	TRBJ2-3	.	TGTGCCAGCAAGATAGCGGGGGGAGGCACAGATACGCAGTATTTT	CASKIAGGGTDTQYF
TRBV6-1	.	TRBJ1-2	few	TGTGCCAGCAGTGAACGGGTCCAAACCAGGGTGTTCGGCTACACCTTC	CASSERVQTRVFGYTF
TRBV19	.	TRBJ1-1	.	TGTGCCAGTAGGGGGGGGTCCTTTAACACTGAAGCTTTCTTT	CASRGGSFNTEAFF
TRBV6-5	.	TRBJ1-1	.	TGTGCCAGCAGTACAGGGTCCCGGCAAGCTTTCTTT	CASSTGSRQAFF
TRBV6-5	.	TRBJ2-7	.	TGTGCCAGCAGTTCCCCCCCGGACAGCCCTACCTACGAGCAGTACTTC	CASSSPPDSPTYEQYF
TRBV7-9	TRBD1	TRBJ2-4	.	TGTGCCAGCACCCCAGGGGGCTTGGGAAACATTCAGTACTTC	CASTPGGLGNIQYF
TRBV21-1	.	TRBJ1-5	.	TGTGCCAGCACCGACAGGGGGCATCAGCCCCAGCATTTT	CASTDRGHQPQHF
TRBV7-9	.	TRBJ2-5	.	TGTGCCAGCAGCTCCCCTTACAGAGAGGGAGAGACCCAGTACTTC	CASSSPYREGETQYF
TRBV7-2	TRBD2	TRBJ2-7	.	TGTGCCAGCAGCTTAGTTGGCGGGGGGGCCGCCGAGCAGTACTTC	CASSLVGGGAAEQYF
TRBV2	TRBD2	TRBJ2-3	.	TGTGCCAGTTACCTGCTAGCGGGCACTAGCACAGATACGCAGTATTTT	CASYLLAGTSTDTQYF
TRBV4-3	.	TRBJ1-4	once	TGCGCCAGCAGCCTTGAACCCCGTCCGAGGGCAAATGAAAAACTGTTTTTT	CASSLEPRPRANEKLFF
TRBV30	TRBD2	TRBJ2-2	.	TGTGCCTGGGCTAGCGGGGGGGTTATCACCGGGGAGCTGTTTTTT	CAWASGGVITGELFF
TRBV29-1	.	TRBJ2-3	.	TGCAGCGTTGATAATAGAGATACGCAGTATTTT	CSVDNRDTQYF
TRBV15	TRBD2	TRBJ2-2	.	TGTGCCACCAGCAGAGAACTAGCGGGAGCCACCGGGGAGCTGTTTTTT	CATSRELAGATGELFF
TRBV10-1	.	TRBJ1-1	once	TGCGCCAGCAGTGAAGAGCCTGCCACTGAAGCTTTCTTT	CASSEEPATEAFF
TRBV27	TRBD1	TRBJ2-7	.	TGTGCCAGCAGTTCCGGGACAGACCACGAGCAGTACTTC	CASSSGTDHEQYF
TRBV5-6	TRBD1	TRBJ1-2	.	TGTGCCAGCAGCCCGGGGACAGGGGCTCATGGCTACACCTTC	CASSPGTGAHGYTF
TRBV5-1	TRBD1	TRBJ2-5	.	TGCGCCAGCAGCTTGGGGACAGGCCACCAAGAGACCCAGTACTTC	CASSLGTGHQETQYF
TRBV28	TRBD1	TRBJ1-6	.	TGTGCCAGCAGTTCCGCGGGACAGGGAGTAAATTCACCCCTCCACTTT	CASSSAGQGVNSPLHF
TRBV30	TRBD1	TRBJ1-2	.	TGTGCCTGGAGTTTGGACAGGGTGGCCGACGGCTACACCTTC	CAWSLDRVADGYTF
TRBV5-4	TRBD1	TRBJ2-5	.	TGTGCCAGCAGCTGGGGACAGGGGACAGCACAAGAGACCCAGTACTTC	CASSWGQGTAQETQYF
TRBV13	TRBD2	TRBJ2-2	.	TGTGCCAGCAGCTACCGGACTAGCGACCACACCGGGGAGCTGTTTTTT	CASSYRTSDHTGELFF
TRBV9	TRBD2	TRBJ2-1	.	TGTGCCAGCAGCGCCGGGACTAGCGGGAGCAATGAGCAGTTCTTC	CASSAGTSGSNEQFF
TRBV27	.	TRBJ2-7	.	TGTGCCAGCAGTTTACGTCTAGGGAGAGAGCAGTACTTC	CASSLRLGREQYF
TRBV18	.	TRBJ1-4	.	TGTGCCAGCTCACCCCAGATGGAGGGAGGTGCTAATGAAAAACTGTTTTTT	CASSPQMEGGANEKLFF
TRBV10-3	.	TRBJ2-5	.	TGTGCCATCAGTGAGACCCGGGACGGCGGAGGGGAGACCCAGTACTTC	CAISETRDGGGETQYF